This T cell receptor beta chain derives from a study of beta chain features in type 1 diabetes. The V gene's germline CDR1 is MDHEN and CDR2 SYDVKM. The CDR3 is 11 residues long. With 5 bases removed from V and 4 bases from J, the gap between germline ends came to 6 bases. The sequenced template was cDNA made from the entire isolated RNA. Produced via immunoSEQ multiplex PCR; TCRdb's table is partial and in-frame only. Of about 180,000 clones in the sample, less than 15% are singletons; the top ten hold 0.62%. V and J are TRBV28 and TRBJ2-7; D might be TRBD2 (5 bases). This sequence originates from a woman between 18 and 29 years old in good health. The sequencing input was central memory CD4+ T cells from blood. CDR3 in amino acids: CASSPGYEQYF. CDR3 DNA: TGTGCCAGCAGTCCGGGGTACGAGCAGTACTTC.